The 10 T cell receptor beta chains below come from one sample, sequenced in a study of human T cells and chemical hapten exposure. TCRdb re-derived calls from the RACE reads in MiXCR, one entry per CDR3 protein. The sample holds some 400,000 distinct CDR3 sequences; about 4.4% are singletons and the top ten take approximately 2.3%. Time point of the sample: patch test 1, 2 weeks after DPC sensitization. Sample treatment: therapeutic diphenylcyclopropenone sensitization with weekly scalp DPC. The sequenced sample was whole blood, obtained in connection with sensitization to the hapten diphenylcyclopropenone (DPC). The receptors come from a woman between 45 and 65 years old with alopecia areata. Some clones in this sample may be carry-over from other donors' samples.

This clonotype has at least ten counts. The chain combines TRBV6-5 with TRBJ1-2, with D uncertain. The CDR3 runs 9 residues. V was clipped by 10 bases and J by 8 bases, with 8 bases between them. The germline CDR1 and CDR2 sequences are MNHEY and SVGAGI. The CDR3 DNA sequence: TGTGCCACCCAAGGCGGCTACACCTTC. The encoded protein is CATQGGYTF.

In this sample, this clonotype turned up many times. The chain carries TRBV5-6 and TRBJ2-3; 8 positions agree with TRBD1. The germline V gene has CDR1 SGHDT and CDR2 YYEEEE. The CDR3 runs to 12 residues. The V and J ends lost 4 bases and 11 bases, in that order; junction bases with no gene match: 6. In DNA, the CDR3 is TGTGCCAGCAGCGCCGGGACAGGCAAGCAGTATTTT. Its translation is CASSAGTGKQYF. Full variable domain (remainder filled in from reference TRBV5-6 and TRBJ2-3): DAGVTQSPTHLIKTRGQQVTLRCSPKSGHDTVSWYQQALGQGPQFIFQYYEEEERQRGNFPDRFSGHQFPNYSSELNVNALLLGDSALYLCASSAGTGKQYFGPGTRLTVL.

Many counts were recorded for this clonotype. This rearrangement joins TRBV12-3 or TRBV12-4 to TRBJ1-5; TRBD1 agrees at 11 bases. The CDR3 has 15 amino acids. Trimming cost V 5 bases and J 1 base; bases outside gene matches: 1. The CDR3 spells CASSGQGASNQPQHF. DNA for the CDR3: TGTGCCAGCAGTGGACAGGGGGCGAGCAATCAGCCCCAGCATTTT.

This clonotype was recorded many times. This sequence joins TRBV25-1 and TRBJ1-6; 9 bases fit TRBD1. Germline loops: CDR1 MGHDK, CDR2 SYGVNS. This CDR3 has 16 amino acids. V trimming: 3 bases; J trimming: 8 bases; junction bases outside the gene matches: 8. CDR3 region: CASSEGQGLGDSPLHF. The CDR3, as DNA: TGTGCCAGCAGTGAGGGACAGGGTTTGGGAGATTCACCCCTCCACTTT.

V is TRBV10-3 and J is TRBJ2-1; 9 bases fit TRBD2. In germline, CDR1 is ENHRY, CDR2 SYGVKD. Trimming took 2 bases from V and 3 from J; bases not matched to a gene: 5. This CDR3 region has 16 residues. For the CDR3, the DNA is TGTGCCATCAGTGAGGGTAGCGGGAGCTTCTACAATGAGCAGTTCTTC. As protein: CAISEGSGSFYNEQFF.

The sample holds a few counts of this clonotype. The J gene is TRBJ1-4, the V gene TRBV11-2; tentative D call: TRBD1 (6 bases). Germline CDR1 and CDR2: SGHAT and FQNNGV. V was pared by 6 bases and J by 5 bases, with 16 bases between. The CDR3 is 15 amino acids. CDR3 loop: CASRRVGGQNEKLFF. In nucleotides, the CDR3 is TGTGCCAGCAGGAGAGTGGGGGGCCAAAATGAAAAACTGTTTTTT.

Many counts were recorded for this clonotype. V is TRBV6-1 and J is TRBJ2-3; D is ambiguous. The CDR3 totals 12 residues. CDR1 and CDR2 from the germline V gene are MNHNS and SASEGT. With 3 bases removed from V and 4 bases from J, the gap between germline ends came to 5 bases. The CDR3 loop is CASSDLADTQYF. The CDR3 bases are TGTGCCAGCAGTGACCTTGCAGATACGCAGTATTTT.

The chain uses TRBV9 and TRBJ2-6; D tentatively fits TRBD1 or TRBD2 (5 bases each). Germline V CDR1 and CDR2: SGDLS, YYNGEE. V lost 3 bases to trimming and J lost 0 bases, with 16 bases between them. There are 18 residues in the CDR3. CDR3 DNA sequence: TGTGCCAGCAGCGCGAGCCGGGACGGATCCTCTGGGGCCAACGTCCTGACTTTC. It encodes CASSASRDGSSGANVLTF.

Ten or more counts support this clonotype. The chain employs TRBV20-1 and TRBJ2-7; 11 nucleotides align to TRBD2. The CDR3 is made up of 14 amino acids. Germline V gene sequence: CDR1 DFQATT, CDR2 SNEGSKA (reference sequence). Trimming cost V 6 bases and J 2 bases; bases outside gene matches: 6. CDR3 residues: CSARQLAGAYEQYF. In DNA, the CDR3 is TGCAGTGCCCGCCAACTAGCGGGAGCCTACGAGCAGTACTTC.

This clonotype was counted ten times or more. The V gene is TRBV11-2, the J gene TRBJ2-1; weak D call: TRBD2 (6 bases). Germline V lookup: CDR1 SGHAT, CDR2 FQNNGV. V was shortened by 5 bases and J by 2 bases, with 16 bases between the two germline ends. This CDR3 is 16 amino acids long. The CDR3 reads CASSVDSGETYNEQFF. The CDR3 coding sequence is TGTGCCAGCAGCGTCGATTCGGGAGAAACCTACAATGAGCAGTTCTTC. The full variable domain, with the rest looked up from reference TRBV11-2 and TRBJ2-1, is EAGVAQSPRYKIIEKRQSVAFWCNPISGHATLYWYQQILGQGPKLLIQFQNNGVVDDSQLPKDRFSAERLKGVDSTLKIQPAKLEDSAVYLCASSVDSGETYNEQFFGPGTRLTVL.